The clone carrying this T cell receptor beta chain was seen only a few times. The target antigen is unknown. The data derive from a study of cytomegalovirus exposure and HLA in healthy donors. Regarding the study as a whole: A later look showed TCR association rates differing by HLA locus, highest for DRB1 and lowest for HLA-C. Analysis performed later found more than 15,000 TCR beta sequences associated with HLA alleles at 0.05 false discovery rate.

The primer mix had 60 Vbeta and 13 Jbeta primers. The table came from immunoSEQ multiplex PCR; TCRdb's copy has only in-frame clones and leaves some out. In the table there are more than 95,000 clones, 60% to 75% of which are singletons. The length of the CDR3 is 18 residues. From germline, CDR1 is ENHRY and CDR2 SYGVKD. V lost 4 bases, J lost 3 bases, and 16 bases stayed unmatched. The source is a woman aged 45 to 65 in good health and CMV-seropositive. Sequencing was done on a sample of PBMCs. The V and J genes are TRBV10-3 and TRBJ2-7, with 9 bases that match TRBD2. CDR3 protein: CAISGVAGAHSGGYEQYF. In nucleotides, the CDR3 is TGTGCCATCAGTGGAGTAGCGGGGGCCCACTCTGGGGGCTACGAGCAGTACTTC.